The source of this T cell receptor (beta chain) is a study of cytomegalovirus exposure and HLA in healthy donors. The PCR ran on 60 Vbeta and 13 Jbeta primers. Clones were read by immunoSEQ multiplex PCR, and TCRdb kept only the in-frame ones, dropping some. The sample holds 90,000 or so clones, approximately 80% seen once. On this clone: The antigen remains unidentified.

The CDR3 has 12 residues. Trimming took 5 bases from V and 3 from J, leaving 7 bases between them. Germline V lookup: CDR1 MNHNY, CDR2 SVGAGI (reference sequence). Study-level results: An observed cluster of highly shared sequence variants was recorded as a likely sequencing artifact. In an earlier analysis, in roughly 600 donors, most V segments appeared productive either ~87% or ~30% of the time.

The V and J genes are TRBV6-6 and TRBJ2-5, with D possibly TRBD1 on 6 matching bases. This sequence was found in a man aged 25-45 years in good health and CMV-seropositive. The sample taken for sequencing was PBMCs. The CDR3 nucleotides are TGTGCCAGCAGTCGACAGGAAGAGACCCAGTACTTC. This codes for CASSRQEETQYF.